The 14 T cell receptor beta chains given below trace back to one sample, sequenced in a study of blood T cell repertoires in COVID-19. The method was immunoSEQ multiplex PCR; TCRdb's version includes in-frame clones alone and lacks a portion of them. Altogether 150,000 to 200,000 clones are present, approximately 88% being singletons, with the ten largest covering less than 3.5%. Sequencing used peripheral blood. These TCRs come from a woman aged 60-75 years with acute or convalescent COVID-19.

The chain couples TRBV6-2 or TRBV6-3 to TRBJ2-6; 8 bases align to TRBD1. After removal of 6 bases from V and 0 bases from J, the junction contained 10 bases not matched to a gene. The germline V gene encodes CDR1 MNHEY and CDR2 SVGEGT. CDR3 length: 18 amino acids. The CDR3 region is CASSYRGTGASGANVLTF. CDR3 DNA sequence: TGTGCCAGCAGCTATCGGGGGACAGGTGCCTCTGGGGCCAACGTCCTGACTTTC.

In nucleotides, the CDR3 is TGTGCCAGCAGCCCCCATGGTGGCAGGGGGCTACAGCCCCAGCATTTT. Its protein product is CASSPHGGRGLQPQHF. The V gene is TRBV5-6, the J gene TRBJ1-5; 8 bases map to TRBD1. Looked up from germline, CDR1 is SGHDT and CDR2 is YYEEEE. The CDR3 contains 16 residues. V shed 4 bases, J shed 7 bases, and the junction held 13 bases outside the gene matches.

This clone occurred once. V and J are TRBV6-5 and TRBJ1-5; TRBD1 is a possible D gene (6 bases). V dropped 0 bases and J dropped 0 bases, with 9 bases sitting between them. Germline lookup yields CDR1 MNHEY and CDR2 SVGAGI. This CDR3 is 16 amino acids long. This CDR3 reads CASSYSGHDSNQPQHF. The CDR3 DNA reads TGTGCCAGCAGTTACTCGGGACACGATAGCAATCAGCCCCAGCATTTT.

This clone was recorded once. CDR3 sequence: CASSTPNRDGYTF. The CDR3 nucleotides read TGTGCCAGCAGCACTCCGAACAGGGATGGCTACACCTTC. The J gene is TRBJ1-2, the V gene TRBV6-2 or TRBV6-3; D may be TRBD1 (6 bases). This CDR3 has 13 amino acids. V was pared by 6 bases and J by 6 bases, with 14 bases between. Germline V gene data show CDR1 as MNHEY and CDR2 as SVGEGT.

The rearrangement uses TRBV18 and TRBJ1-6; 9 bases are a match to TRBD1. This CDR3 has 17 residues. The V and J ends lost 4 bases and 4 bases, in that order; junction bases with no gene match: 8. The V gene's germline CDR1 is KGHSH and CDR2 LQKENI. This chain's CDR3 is CASSLSDRGVYNSPLHF. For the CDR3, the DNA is TGTGCCAGCTCACTTTCAGACAGGGGGGTTTATAATTCACCCCTCCACTTT.

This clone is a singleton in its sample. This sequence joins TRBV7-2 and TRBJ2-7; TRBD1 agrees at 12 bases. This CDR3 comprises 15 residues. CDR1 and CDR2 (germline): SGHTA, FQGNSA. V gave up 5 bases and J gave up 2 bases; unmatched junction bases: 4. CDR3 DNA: TGTGCCAGCAGCCCGGGACAGGGGGCCGCCTACGAGCAGTACTTC. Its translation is CASSPGQGAAYEQYF.

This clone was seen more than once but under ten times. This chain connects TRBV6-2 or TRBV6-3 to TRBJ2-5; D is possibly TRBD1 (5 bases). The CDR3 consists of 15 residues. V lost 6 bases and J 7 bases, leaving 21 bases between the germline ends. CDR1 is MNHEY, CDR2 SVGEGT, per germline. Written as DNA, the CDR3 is TGTGCCAGCAGCTTCGTAGACAGCAAATGGGGGACCCAGTACTTC. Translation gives CASSFVDSKWGTQYF.

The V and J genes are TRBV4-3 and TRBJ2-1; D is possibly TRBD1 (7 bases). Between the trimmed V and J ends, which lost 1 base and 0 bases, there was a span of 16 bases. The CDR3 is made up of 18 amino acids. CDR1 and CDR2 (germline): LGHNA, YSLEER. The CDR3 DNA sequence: TGCGCCAGCAGCCAAGCACCGGGACAGACTAGCTCCTACAATGAGCAGTTCTTC. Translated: CASSQAPGQTSSYNEQFF.

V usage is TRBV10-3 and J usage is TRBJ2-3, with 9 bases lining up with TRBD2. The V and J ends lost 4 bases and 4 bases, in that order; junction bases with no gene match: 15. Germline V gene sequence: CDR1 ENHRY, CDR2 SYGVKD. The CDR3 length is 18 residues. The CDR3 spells CAISARPLAGLKADTQYF. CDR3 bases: TGTGCCATCAGTGCTCGCCCCCTAGCGGGGTTGAAGGCAGATACGCAGTATTTT.

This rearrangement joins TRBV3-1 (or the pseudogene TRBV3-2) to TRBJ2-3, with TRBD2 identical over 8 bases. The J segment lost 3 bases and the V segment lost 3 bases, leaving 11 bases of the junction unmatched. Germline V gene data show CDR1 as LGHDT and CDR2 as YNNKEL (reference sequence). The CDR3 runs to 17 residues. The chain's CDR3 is CASSQGPLAGVTDTQYF. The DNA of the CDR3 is TGTGCCAGCAGCCAGGGACCCCTAGCGGGTGTAACAGATACGCAGTATTTT.

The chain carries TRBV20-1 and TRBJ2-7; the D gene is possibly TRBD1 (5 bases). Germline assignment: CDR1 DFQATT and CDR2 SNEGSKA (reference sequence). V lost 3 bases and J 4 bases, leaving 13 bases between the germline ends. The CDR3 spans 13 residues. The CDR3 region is CSASGVNRYEQYF. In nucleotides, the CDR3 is TGCAGTGCTAGTGGGGTAAACAGGTACGAGCAGTACTTC.

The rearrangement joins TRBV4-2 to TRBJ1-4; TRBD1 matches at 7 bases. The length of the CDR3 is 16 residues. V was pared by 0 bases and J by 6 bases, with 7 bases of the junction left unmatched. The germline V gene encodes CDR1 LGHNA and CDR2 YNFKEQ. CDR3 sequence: CASSQDGTESDEKLFF. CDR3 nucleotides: TGTGCCAGCAGCCAAGATGGGACAGAATCGGATGAAAAACTGTTTTTT.

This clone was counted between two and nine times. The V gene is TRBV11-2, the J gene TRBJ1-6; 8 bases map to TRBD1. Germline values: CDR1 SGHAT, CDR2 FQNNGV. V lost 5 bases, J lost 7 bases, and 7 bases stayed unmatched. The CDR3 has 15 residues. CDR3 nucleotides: TGTGCCAGCAGCAGAACGACAGGGGAAAATTCACCCCTCCACTTT. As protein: CASSRTTGENSPLHF.

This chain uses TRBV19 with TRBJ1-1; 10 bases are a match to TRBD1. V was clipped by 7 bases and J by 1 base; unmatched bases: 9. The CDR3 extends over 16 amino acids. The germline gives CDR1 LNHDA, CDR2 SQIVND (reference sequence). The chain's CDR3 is CASIRDRGSANTEAFF. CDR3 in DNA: TGTGCCAGTATTCGGGACAGGGGCTCCGCGAACACTGAAGCTTTCTTT.